This T cell receptor (beta chain) was obtained from a study of T cells in lung cancer brain metastases. Study as a whole: No interval therapy was given to about 90% of the roughly 20 patients. Primary and brain metastasis specimens were taken a median approximately 340 days apart.

The repertoire was sequenced with immunoSEQ multiplex PCR; TCRdb's copy has only in-frame clones and lacks some. Among about 4,800 clones listed, nearly 90% were seen once. Study-wide points: Compared with paired primaries, brain metastases showed fewer unique productive clones (roughly 1,400 versus 4,700).

Comments on this clone: Antigen specificity is unknown.

CDR3 length: 11 amino acids. Sequenced sample: tumor tissue from the primary lung tumor. The chain uses TRBV21-1 and TRBJ1-1. TRBV21-1 is deemed a pseudogene. The clonotype was recovered from a woman aged 45-65 years with non-small cell lung cancer. Written as DNA, the CDR3 is TGTGCCAGCAGCAACGGTGGGGGAGCTTTCTTT. Its translation: CASSNGGGAFF.